Listed below are T cell receptor beta chains from one sample, sequenced in a study of T-cell reconstitution after alpha-beta-depleted transplantation in children. MiXCR, run by TCRdb on the PCR reads, gives a single entry per CDR3 protein. The profile covers approximately 130,000 distinct CDR3 sequences, with about a tenth appearing a single time and more than 20% taken by the ten largest. This material consisted of PBMCs, mostly from graft donor cells, taken 180 days after TCRalphabeta/CD19-depleted stem cell transplant. Every receptor here comes from a girl less than two years old who had a stem cell transplant for combined immunodeficiency, so the T cells may come from the graft donor. Both conserved end residues are part of each CDR3. Each record gives: D gene, clone size, J gene, V gene, CDR3 DNA, CDR3 protein. The D gene is left open where the match is weak. Size values are once, few and many counts, or a class for expanded clones, and some rows have none.

NA many TRBJ2-3 TRBV5-5 TGTGCCAGCAGCTTGCGCGGGGCTAGCACAGATACGCAGTATTTT CASSLRGASTDTQYF
NA NA TRBJ2-3 TRBV5-1 TGCGCCAGCAGCTGGGATTACCGGGGCCACACAGATACGCAGTATTTT CASSWDYRGHTDTQYF
NA NA TRBJ2-7 TRBV5-1 TGCGCCAGCAGCCGTTTAGGAGAGATTTACGAGCAGTACTTC CASSRLGEIYEQYF
NA few TRBJ2-1 TRBV20-1 TGCAGTGCTCTCGGACCGGGGGCAGGTGAGCAGTTCTTC CSALGPGAGEQFF
NA many TRBJ2-4 TRBV4-3 TGCGCCAGCAGCCAAGATAGGCGGCTAGCCAAAAACATTCAGTACTTC CASSQDRRLAKNIQYF
NA few TRBJ1-1 TRBV29-1 TGCAGCGTTGAAGAACAGGGAGAGAGGGGAGCTTTCTTT CSVEEQGERGAFF
NA few TRBJ1-1 TRBV5-1 TGCGCCAGCAGCTTGGTGGGGGGGTCCATGAACACTGAAGCTTTCTTT CASSLVGGSMNTEAFF
NA few TRBJ2-3 TRBV15 TGTGCCACCAGCCCCCCGGGTAGCACAGATACGCAGTATTTT CATSPPGSTDTQYF
TRBD1 few TRBJ2-2 TRBV5-1 TGCGCCAGCAGCTCCGGGACAGGGGCGGTCGGGGAGCTGTTTTTT CASSSGTGAVGELFF
TRBD1 few TRBJ2-2 TRBV20-1 TGCAGTGCAGAAGGGACAGGGAGCGCCGGGGAGCTGTTTTTT CSAEGTGSAGELFF
TRBD1 many TRBJ1-1 TRBV28 TGTGCCAGCAGTCACCGGGACAGGGAGTCGGAAGCTTTCTTT CASSHRDRESEAFF
NA few TRBJ2-1 TRBV4-1 TGCGCCAGCAGCACCCGACTAGTGTTCAATGAGCAGTTCTTC CASSTRLVFNEQFF
NA NA TRBJ1-2 TRBV5-4 TGTGCCAGCAGCCAGAACAGGGACTATGGCTACACCTTC CASSQNRDYGYTF
TRBD1 NA TRBJ2-7 TRBV20-1 TGCAGTGCTCAACGGGACAGGGGTTACGAGCAGTACTTC CSAQRDRGYEQYF
TRBD2 few TRBJ2-5 TRBV6-2/TRBV6-3 TGTGCCAGCAGTCAGCGGACTAGCGGAGAGACCCAGTACTTC CASSQRTSGETQYF
TRBD2 few TRBJ2-1 TRBV7-6 TGTGCCAGCAGCCGGGGACTAGCGGGAGAAAATGAGCAGTTCTTC CASSRGLAGENEQFF
TRBD1 NA TRBJ2-7 TRBV7-2 TGTGCCAGCAGCACAGACAGGGGTTCCTACGAGCAGTACTTC CASSTDRGSYEQYF
TRBD2 few TRBJ2-5 TRBV12-3/TRBV12-4 TGTGCCAGCAGCCCGATTGGGGAGGGGCCGTTAGAGACCCAGTACTTC CASSPIGEGPLETQYF
NA few TRBJ1-1 TRBV27 TGTGCCAGCAGTTTACAGGGTTGGACGCTTAACACTGAAGCTTTCTTT CASSLQGWTLNTEAFF
TRBD1 many TRBJ1-4 TRBV7-9 TGTGCCAGCAGCTTGAAGACAGGGGCGGCTGAAAAACTGTTTTTT CASSLKTGAAEKLFF
NA many TRBJ1-6 TRBV7-2 TGTGCCAGCACTCTAGGGGGGACCTCACCCCTCCACTTT CASTLGGTSPLHF
NA NA TRBJ2-6 TRBV10-3 TGTGCCATCAGTGAACAGGGCCCATCTGGGGCCAACGGCCTGACTTTC CAISEQGPSGANGLTF
NA NA TRBJ2-7 TRBV27 TGTGCCAGCAGTTTCGGACAGACTTCCTACGAGCAGTACTTC CASSFGQTSYEQYF
NA few TRBJ2-1 TRBV29-1 TGCAGCGTTGAAGATGTCGGGAGCTCCTACAATGAGCAGTTCTTC CSVEDVGSSYNEQFF
TRBD1 NA TRBJ1-6 TRBV18 TGTGCCAGCTCAGGGACAGAAAATTCACCCCTCCACTTT CASSGTENSPLHF
NA NA TRBJ2-2 TRBV29-1 TGCAACTTGGGTGGCGGGAATCCCTCCACCGGGGAGCTGTTTTTT CNLGGGNPSTGELFF
NA NA TRBJ2-1 TRBV12-3/TRBV12-4 TGTGCCAGCAGTTTACGAAGGACCGGGATGGGGACTGAGCAGTTCTTC CASSLRRTGMGTEQFF
TRBD1 NA TRBJ1-2 TRBV12-3/TRBV12-4 TGTGCCAGCAGAGGGACAGCACATCTGTCTAACTATGGCTACACCTTC CASRGTAHLSNYGYTF
TRBD2 NA TRBJ2-5 TRBV5-6 TGTGCCAGCAGCTTCTGGTCGGGAGGGGGGGCCCAAGAGACCCAGTACTTC CASSFWSGGGAQETQYF
NA NA TRBJ1-1 TRBV5-6 TGTGCCAGCAGCTTGGATAGGCGGCACCCGAACACTGAAGCTTTCTTT CASSLDRRHPNTEAFF
TRBD2 NA TRBJ2-2 TRBV6-5 TGTGCCAGCAGTTTTCTAGGGACTAGTGGCACCGGGGAGCTGTTTTTT CASSFLGTSGTGELFF
TRBD1 NA TRBJ1-1 TRBV10-3 TGTGCCATCCGGGGTGGGACAGGGATGAACACTGAAGCTTTCTTT CAIRGGTGMNTEAFF
NA NA TRBJ2-5 TRBV3-1 TGTGCCAGCAGCCAAGGGCGGGAACCCCCGGAGACCCAGTACTTC CASSQGREPPETQYF
TRBD1 few TRBJ2-3 TRBV10-3 TGTGCCATCGGTCAAGGGCGGACAGGAGAACCCACAGATACGCAGTATTTT CAIGQGRTGEPTDTQYF
NA NA TRBJ2-1 TRBV18 TGTGCCAGCTCACCACCTGTTTCGCAACGTCCTGCAGCCTACAATGAGCAGTTCTTC CASSPPVSQRPAAYNEQFF
NA few TRBJ2-2 TRBV20-1 TGCAGTGCTAGGGCCAGACCCACCGGGGAGCTGTTTTTT CSARARPTGELFF
NA NA TRBJ1-5 TRBV7-2 TGTGCCAGCAGCCCTCAGCGAAATAGCAATCAGCCCCAGCATTTC CASSPQRNSNQPQHF
TRBD1 few TRBJ2-7 TRBV29-1 TGCAGCGTTGGGGACAGGGACTACGAGCAGTACTTC CSVGDRDYEQYF
NA few TRBJ1-4 TRBV25-1 TGTGCCAGCAGTGAATACTACGGAGAAGTCCATTCAACTAATGAAAAACTGTTTTTT CASSEYYGEVHSTNEKLFF
NA many TRBJ2-1 TRBV20-1 TGCAGTGCTAGAGATCTAAGGAGCGGCTCCTACAATGAGCAGTTCTTC CSARDLRSGSYNEQFF
NA few TRBJ1-4 TRBV5-1 TGCGCCAGCAGCTCGTACGGGGGTGAATGGGAAAAACTGTTTTTT CASSSYGGEWEKLFF
NA NA TRBJ1-6 TRBV5-1 TGCGCCAGCAGGTCGGGACTTCCGATCTCCTATAATTCACCCCTCCACTTT CASRSGLPISYNSPLHF
NA few TRBJ2-5 TRBV29-1 TGCAGCGTTCCCGGCCAGGTGTACGGGGAGACCCAGTACTTC CSVPGQVYGETQYF
NA few TRBJ1-2 TRBV20-1 TGCAGCTCCCTGGCCGGAGGGTATGGCTACACCTTC CSSLAGGYGYTF
NA few TRBJ1-2 TRBV20-1 TGCAGTGCTGAAAAAATCGGATATGGCTACACCTTC CSAEKIGYGYTF
TRBD2 NA TRBJ2-3 TRBV3-1 TGTGCCAGCAGCCAAGCCGGACTAGCGGGCGACGATACGCAGTATTTT CASSQAGLAGDDTQYF
TRBD1 many TRBJ2-2 TRBV24-1 TGTGCCACCAGTGCTTACAGGGGTTCGAACACCGGGGAGCTGTTTTTT CATSAYRGSNTGELFF
NA NA TRBJ1-5 TRBV3-1 TGTGCCAGCAGCCTTCCGAATCAGCCCCAGCATTTT CASSLPNQPQHF
NA NA TRBJ1-1 TRBV20-1 TGCAGTGCTAGAATACTTAGCTTCAACACTGAAGCTTTCTTT CSARILSFNTEAFF
NA NA TRBJ1-6 TRBV5-1 TGCGCCAGCAGCCCCGGACCGGATTCACCCCTCCACTTT CASSPGPDSPLHF
NA NA TRBJ2-3 TRBV5-1 TGCGCCAGCAGCTCGGGGGTACCGTTGGGGATGGATACGCAGTATTTT CASSSGVPLGMDTQYF
TRBD2 few TRBJ2-3 TRBV20-1 TGCAGTGCTAGCTTAGCGGGGGCCCACACAGATACGCAGTATTTT CSASLAGAHTDTQYF
NA few TRBJ2-1 TRBV5-1 TGCGCCAGCAGCTTTGGGACTCTTTACAATGAGCAGTTCTTC CASSFGTLYNEQFF